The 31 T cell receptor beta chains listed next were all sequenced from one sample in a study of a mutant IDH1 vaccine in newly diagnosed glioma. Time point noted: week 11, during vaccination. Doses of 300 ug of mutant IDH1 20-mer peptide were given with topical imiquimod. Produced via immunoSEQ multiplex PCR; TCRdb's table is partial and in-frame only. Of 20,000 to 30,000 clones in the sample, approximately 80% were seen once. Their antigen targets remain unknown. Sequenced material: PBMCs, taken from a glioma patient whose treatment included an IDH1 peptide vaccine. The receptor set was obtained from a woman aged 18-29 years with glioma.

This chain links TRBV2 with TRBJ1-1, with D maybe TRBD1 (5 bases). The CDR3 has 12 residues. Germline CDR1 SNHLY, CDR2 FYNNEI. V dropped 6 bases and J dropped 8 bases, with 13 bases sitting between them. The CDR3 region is CASRREGREAFF. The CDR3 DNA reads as TGTGCCAGCAGGAGGGAGGGGAGGGAAGCTTTCTTT. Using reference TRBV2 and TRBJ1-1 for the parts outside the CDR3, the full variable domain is EPEVTQTPSHQVTQMGQEVILRCVPISNHLYFYWYRQILGQKVEFLVSFYNNEISEKSEIFDDQFSVERPDGSNFTLKIRSTKLEDSAMYFCASRREGREAFFGQGTRLTVV.

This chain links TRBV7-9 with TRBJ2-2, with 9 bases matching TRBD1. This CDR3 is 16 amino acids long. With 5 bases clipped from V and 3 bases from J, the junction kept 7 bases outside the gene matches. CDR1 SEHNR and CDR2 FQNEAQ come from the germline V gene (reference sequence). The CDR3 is CASSVSDRGDTGELFF. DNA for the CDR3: TGTGCCAGCAGCGTGAGCGACAGGGGGGACACCGGGGAGCTGTTTTTT.

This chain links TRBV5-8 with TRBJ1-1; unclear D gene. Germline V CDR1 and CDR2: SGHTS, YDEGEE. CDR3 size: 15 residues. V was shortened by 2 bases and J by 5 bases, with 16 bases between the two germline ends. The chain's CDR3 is CASSFSINRWTEAFF. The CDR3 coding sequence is TGTGCCAGCAGCTTTTCGATCAATCGGTGGACTGAAGCTTTCTTT.

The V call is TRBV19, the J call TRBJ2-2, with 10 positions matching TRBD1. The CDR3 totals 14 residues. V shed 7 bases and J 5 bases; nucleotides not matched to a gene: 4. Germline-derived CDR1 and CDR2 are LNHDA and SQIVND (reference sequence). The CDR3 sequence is CASTGQGFTGELFF. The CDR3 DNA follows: TGTGCCAGTACGGGACAGGGGTTTACCGGGGAGCTGTTTTTT. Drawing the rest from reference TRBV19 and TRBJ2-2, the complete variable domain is DGGITQSPKYLFRKEGQNVTLSCEQNLNHDAMYWYRQDPGQGLRLIYYSQIVNDFQKGDIAEGYSVSREKKESFPLTVTSAQKNPTAFYLCASTGQGFTGELFFGEGSRLTVL.

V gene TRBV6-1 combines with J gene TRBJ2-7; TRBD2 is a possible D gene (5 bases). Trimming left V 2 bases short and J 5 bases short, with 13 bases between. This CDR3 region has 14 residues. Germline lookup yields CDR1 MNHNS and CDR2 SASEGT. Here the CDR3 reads CASSESVLGDEQYF. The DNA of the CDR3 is TGTGCCAGCAGTGAATCTGTACTAGGAGACGAGCAGTACTTC.

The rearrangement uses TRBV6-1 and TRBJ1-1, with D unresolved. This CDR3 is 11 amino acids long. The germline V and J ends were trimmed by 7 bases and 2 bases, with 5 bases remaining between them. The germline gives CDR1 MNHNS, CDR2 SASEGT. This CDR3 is CASTFNTEAFF. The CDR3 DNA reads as TGTGCCAGCACCTTTAACACTGAAGCTTTCTTT.

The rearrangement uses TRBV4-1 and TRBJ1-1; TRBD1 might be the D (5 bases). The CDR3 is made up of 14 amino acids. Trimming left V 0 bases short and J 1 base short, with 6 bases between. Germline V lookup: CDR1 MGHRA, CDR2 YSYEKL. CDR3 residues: CASSQDQGNTEAFF. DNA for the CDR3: TGCGCCAGCAGCCAAGATCAGGGGAACACTGAAGCTTTCTTT.

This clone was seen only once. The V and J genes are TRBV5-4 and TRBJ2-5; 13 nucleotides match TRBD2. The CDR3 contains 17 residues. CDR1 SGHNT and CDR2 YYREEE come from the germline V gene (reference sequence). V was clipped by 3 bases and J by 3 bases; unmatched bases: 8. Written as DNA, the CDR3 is TGTGCCAGCAGCTCCAATACTAGCGGGAGGGCCGAAGAGACCCAGTACTTC. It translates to CASSSNTSGRAEETQYF.

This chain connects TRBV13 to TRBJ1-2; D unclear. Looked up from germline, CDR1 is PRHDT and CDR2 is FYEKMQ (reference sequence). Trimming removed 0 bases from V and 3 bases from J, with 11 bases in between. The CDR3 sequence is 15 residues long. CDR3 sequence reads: CASSLGLGLDYGYTF. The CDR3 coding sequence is TGTGCCAGCAGCTTAGGGCTGGGGTTAGACTATGGCTACACCTTC.

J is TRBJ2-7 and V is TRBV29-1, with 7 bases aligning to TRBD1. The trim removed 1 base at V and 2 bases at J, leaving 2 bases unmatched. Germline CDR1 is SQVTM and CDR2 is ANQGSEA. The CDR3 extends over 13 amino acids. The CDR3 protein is CSVEGQGPYEQYF. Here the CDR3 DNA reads TGCAGCGTTGAAGGACAGGGTCCCTACGAGCAGTACTTC.

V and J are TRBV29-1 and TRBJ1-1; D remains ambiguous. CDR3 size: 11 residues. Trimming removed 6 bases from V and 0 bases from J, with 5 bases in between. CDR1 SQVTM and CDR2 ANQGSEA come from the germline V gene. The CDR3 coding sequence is TGCAGCGTCTCGGTGAACACTGAAGCTTTCTTT. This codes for CSVSVNTEAFF.

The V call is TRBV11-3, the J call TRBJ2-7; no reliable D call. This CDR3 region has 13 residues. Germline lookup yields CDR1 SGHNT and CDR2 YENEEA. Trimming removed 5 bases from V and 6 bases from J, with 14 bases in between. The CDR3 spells CASSPTLLGEQYF. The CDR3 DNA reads TGTGCCAGCAGCCCTACCCTTTTGGGCGAGCAGTACTTC.

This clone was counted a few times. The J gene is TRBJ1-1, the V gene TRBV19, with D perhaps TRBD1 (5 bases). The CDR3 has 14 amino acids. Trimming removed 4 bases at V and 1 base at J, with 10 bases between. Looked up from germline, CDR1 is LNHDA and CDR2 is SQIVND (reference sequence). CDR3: CASSKTVRNTEAFF. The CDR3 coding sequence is TGTGCCAGTAGTAAGACAGTTCGGAACACTGAAGCTTTCTTT.

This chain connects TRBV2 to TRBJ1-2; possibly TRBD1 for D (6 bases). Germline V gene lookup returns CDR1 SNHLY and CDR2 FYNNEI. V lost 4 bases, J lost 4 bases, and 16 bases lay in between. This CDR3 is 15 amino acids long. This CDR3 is CASSAADSDLYGYTF. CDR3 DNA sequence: TGTGCCAGCAGTGCTGCGGACAGTGATCTCTATGGCTACACCTTC.

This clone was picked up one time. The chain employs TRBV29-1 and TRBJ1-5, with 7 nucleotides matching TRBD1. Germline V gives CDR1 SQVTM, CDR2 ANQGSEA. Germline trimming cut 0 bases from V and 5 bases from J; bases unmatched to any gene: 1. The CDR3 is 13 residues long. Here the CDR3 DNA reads TGCAGCGTTGAAGAGGACAGGTATCAGCCCCAGCATTTT. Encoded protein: CSVEEDRYQPQHF.

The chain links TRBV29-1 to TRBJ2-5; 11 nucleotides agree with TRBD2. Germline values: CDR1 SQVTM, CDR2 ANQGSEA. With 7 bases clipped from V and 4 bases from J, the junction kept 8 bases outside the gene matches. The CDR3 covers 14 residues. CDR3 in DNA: TGCAGCGCCCTGGGGCTAGCGGGGGGAGAGACCCAGTACTTC. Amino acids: CSALGLAGGETQYF.

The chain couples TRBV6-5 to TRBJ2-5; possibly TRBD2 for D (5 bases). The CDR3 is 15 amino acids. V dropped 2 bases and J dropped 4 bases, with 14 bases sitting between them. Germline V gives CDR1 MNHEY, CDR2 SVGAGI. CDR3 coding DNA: TGTGCCAGCAGTTACCGGGGAACTCGGCTAGAGACCCAGTACTTC. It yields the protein CASSYRGTRLETQYF.

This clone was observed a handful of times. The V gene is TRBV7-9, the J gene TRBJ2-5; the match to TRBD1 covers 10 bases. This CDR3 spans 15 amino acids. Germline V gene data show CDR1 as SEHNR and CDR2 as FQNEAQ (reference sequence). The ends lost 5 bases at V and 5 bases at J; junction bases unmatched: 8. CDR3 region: CASSHGGTGDETQYF. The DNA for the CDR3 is TGTGCCAGCAGCCACGGTGGGACAGGGGATGAGACCCAGTACTTC. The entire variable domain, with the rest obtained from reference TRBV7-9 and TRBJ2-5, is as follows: DTGVSQNPRHKITKRGQNVTFRCDPISEHNRLYWYRQTLGQGPEFLTYFQNEAQLEKSRLLSDRFSAERPKGSFSTLEIQRTEQGDSAMYLCASSHGGTGDETQYFGPGTRLLVL.

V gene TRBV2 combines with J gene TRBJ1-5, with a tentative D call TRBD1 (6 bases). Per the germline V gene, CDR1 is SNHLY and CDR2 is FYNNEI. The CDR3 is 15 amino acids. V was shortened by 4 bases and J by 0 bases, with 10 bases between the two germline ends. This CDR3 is CASSGGQASNQPQHF. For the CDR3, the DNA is TGTGCCAGCAGTGGGGGGCAAGCTAGCAATCAGCCCCAGCATTTT.

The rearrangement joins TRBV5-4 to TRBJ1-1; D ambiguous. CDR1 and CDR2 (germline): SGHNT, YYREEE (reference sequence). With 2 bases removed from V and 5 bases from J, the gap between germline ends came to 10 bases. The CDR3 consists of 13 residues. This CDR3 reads CASSFGGRTEAFF. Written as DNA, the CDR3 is TGTGCCAGCAGCTTTGGAGGTAGGACTGAAGCTTTCTTT.

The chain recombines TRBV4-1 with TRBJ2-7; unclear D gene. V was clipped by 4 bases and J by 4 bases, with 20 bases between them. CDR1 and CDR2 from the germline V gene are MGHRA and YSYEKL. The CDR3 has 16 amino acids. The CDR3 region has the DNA TGCGCCAGCAGCCCCAGATCCAGGTCCACACTTTACGAGCAGTACTTC. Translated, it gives CASSPRSRSTLYEQYF.

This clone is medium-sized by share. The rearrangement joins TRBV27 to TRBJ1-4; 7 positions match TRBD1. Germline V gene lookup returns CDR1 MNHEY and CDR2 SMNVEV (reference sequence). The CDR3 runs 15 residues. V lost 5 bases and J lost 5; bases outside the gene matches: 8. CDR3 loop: CASSPGQAGNEKLFF. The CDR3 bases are TGTGCCAGCAGTCCCGGACAGGCCGGGAATGAAAAACTGTTTTTT.

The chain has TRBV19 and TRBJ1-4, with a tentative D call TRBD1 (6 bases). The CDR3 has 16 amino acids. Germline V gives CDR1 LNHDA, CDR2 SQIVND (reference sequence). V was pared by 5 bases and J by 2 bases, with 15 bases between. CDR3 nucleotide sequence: TGTGCCAGTAGTCCCCAATACAGGGCGACTAATGAAAAACTGTTTTTT. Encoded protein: CASSPQYRATNEKLFF.

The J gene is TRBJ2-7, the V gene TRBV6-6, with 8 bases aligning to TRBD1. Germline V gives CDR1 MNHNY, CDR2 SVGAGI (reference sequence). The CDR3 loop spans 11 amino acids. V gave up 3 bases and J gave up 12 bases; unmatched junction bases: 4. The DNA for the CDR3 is TGTGCCAGCAGTTATACAGGGGGGTGGTACTTC. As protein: CASSYTGGWYF.

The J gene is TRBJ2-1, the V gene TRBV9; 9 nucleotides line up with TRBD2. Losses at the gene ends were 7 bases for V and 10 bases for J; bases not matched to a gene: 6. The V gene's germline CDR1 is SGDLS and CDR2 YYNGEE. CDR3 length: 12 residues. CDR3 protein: CASSSGTYEQFF. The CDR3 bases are TGTGCCAGCTCTAGCGGGACCTACGAGCAGTTCTTC.

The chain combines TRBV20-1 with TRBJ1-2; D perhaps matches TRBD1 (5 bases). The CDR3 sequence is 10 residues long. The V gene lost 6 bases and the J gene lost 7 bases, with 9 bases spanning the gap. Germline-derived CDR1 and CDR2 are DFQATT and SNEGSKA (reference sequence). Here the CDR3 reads CSAGDVGYTF. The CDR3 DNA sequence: TGCAGTGCGGGGGACGTTGGCTACACCTTC.

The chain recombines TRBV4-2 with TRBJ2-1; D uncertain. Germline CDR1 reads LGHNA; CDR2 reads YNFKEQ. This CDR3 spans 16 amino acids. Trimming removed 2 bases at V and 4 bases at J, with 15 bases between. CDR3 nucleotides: TGTGCCAGCAGCCAAAGCCTAGGCAGGATATACAATGAGCAGTTCTTC. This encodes CASSQSLGRIYNEQFF.

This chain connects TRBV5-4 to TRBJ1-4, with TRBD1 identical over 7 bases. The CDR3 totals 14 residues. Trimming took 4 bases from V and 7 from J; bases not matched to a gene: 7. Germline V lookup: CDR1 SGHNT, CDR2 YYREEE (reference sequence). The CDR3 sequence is CASSGGTALEKLFF. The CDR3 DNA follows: TGTGCCAGCAGCGGGGGGACAGCTCTTGAAAAACTGTTTTTT.

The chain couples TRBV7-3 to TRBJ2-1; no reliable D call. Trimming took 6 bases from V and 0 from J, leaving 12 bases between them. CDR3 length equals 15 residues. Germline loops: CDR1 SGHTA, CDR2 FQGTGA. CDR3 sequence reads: CASRSLASSYNEQFF. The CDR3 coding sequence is TGTGCCAGCAGGTCCCTTGCCAGCTCCTACAATGAGCAGTTCTTC.

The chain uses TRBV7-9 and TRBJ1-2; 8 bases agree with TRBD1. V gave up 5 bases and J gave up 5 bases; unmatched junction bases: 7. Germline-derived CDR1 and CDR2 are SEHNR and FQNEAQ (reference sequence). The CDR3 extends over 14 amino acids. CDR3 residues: CASSPQGASYGYTF. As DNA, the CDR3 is TGTGCCAGCAGCCCTCAGGGGGCGAGTTATGGCTACACCTTC.

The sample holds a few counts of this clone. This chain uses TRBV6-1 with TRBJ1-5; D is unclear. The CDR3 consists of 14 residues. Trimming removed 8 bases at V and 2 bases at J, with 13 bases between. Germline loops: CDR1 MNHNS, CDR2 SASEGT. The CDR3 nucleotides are TGTGCCAGCTCGTTGGATATTGGCAATCAGCCCCAGCATTTT. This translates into CASSLDIGNQPQHF.